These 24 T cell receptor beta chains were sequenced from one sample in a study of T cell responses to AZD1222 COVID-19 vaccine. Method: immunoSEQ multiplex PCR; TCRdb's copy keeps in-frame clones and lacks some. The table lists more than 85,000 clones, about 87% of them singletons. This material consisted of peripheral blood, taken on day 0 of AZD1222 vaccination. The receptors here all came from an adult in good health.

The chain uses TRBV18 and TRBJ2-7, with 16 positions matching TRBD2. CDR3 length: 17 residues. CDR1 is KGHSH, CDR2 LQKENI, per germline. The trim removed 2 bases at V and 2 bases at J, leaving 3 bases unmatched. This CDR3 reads CASSPGGTSGRAYEQYF. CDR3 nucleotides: TGTGCCAGCTCACCAGGAGGGACTAGCGGGAGGGCCTACGAGCAGTACTTC. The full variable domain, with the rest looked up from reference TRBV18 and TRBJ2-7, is NAGVMQNPRHLVRRRGQEARLRCSPMKGHSHVYWYRQLPEEGLKFMVYLQKENIIDESGMPKERFSAEFPKEGPSILRIQQVVRGDSAAYFCASSPGGTSGRAYEQYFGPGTRLTVT.

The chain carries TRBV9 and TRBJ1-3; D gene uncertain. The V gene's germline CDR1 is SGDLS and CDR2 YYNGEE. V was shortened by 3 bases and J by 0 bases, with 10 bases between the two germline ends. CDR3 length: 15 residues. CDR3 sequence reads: CASSAAGHSGNTIYF. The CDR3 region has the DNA TGTGCCAGCAGCGCGGCAGGCCACTCTGGAAACACCATATATTTT.

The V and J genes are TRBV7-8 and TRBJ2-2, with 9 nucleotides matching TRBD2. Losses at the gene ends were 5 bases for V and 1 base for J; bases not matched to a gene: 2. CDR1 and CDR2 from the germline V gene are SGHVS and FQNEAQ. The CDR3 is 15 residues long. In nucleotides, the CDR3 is TGTGCCAGCAGCCGACTAGCGGTGAACACCGGGGAGCTGTTTTTT. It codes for CASSRLAVNTGELFF.

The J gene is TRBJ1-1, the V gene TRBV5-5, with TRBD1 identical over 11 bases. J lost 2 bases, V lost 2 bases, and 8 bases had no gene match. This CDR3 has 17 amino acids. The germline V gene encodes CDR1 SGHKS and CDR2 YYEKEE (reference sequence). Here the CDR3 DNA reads TGTGCCAGCAGCTTAGGGACAGGGGGTTTCCTAAACACTGAAGCTTTCTTT. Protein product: CASSLGTGGFLNTEAFF.

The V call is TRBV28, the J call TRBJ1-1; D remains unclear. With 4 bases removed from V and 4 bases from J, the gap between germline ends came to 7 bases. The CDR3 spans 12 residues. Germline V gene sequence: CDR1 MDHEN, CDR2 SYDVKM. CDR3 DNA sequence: TGTGCCAGCAGTTCTACTGTCACTGAAGCTTTCTTT. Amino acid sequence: CASSSTVTEAFF.

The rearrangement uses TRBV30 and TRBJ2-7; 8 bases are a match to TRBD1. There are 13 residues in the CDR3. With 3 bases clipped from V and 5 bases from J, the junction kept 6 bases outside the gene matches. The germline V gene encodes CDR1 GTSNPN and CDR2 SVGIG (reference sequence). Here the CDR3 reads CAWSTTGAHEQYF. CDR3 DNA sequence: TGTGCCTGGAGCACGACAGGGGCCCACGAGCAGTACTTC. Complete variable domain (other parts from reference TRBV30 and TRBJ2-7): SQTIHQWPATLVQPVGSPLSLECTVEGTSNPNLYWYRQAAGRGLQLLFYSVGIGQISSEVPQNLSASRPQDRQFILSSKKLLLSDSGFYLCAWSTTGAHEQYFGPGTRLTVT.

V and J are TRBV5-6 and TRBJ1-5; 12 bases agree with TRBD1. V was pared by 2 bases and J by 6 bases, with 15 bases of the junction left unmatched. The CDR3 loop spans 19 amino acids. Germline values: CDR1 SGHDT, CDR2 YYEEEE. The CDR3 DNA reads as TGTGCCAGCAGCTTAGGTGCGGGGACAGGGGGCGCCGTGTTTCAGCCCCAGCATTTT. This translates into CASSLGAGTGGAVFQPQHF.

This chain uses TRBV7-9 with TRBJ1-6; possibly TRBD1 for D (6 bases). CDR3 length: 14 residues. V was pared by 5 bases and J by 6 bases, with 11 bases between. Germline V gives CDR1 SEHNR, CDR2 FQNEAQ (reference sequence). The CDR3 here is CASSAGQINSPLHF. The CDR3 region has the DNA TGTGCCAGCAGCGCTGGACAGATTAATTCACCCCTCCACTTT.

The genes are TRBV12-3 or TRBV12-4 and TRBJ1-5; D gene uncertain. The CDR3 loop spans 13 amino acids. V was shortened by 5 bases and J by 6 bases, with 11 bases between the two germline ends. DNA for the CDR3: TGTGCCAGCAGTATAACGGGAACTCAGCCCCAGCATTTT. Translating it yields CASSITGTQPQHF.

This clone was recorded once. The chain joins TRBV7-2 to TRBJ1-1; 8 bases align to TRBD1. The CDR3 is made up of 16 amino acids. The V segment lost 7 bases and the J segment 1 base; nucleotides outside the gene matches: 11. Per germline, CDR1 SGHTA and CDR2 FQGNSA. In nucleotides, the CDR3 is TGTGCCAGCACCCCGTGGGGGACAGGATGGAACACTGAAGCTTTCTTT. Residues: CASTPWGTGWNTEAFF.

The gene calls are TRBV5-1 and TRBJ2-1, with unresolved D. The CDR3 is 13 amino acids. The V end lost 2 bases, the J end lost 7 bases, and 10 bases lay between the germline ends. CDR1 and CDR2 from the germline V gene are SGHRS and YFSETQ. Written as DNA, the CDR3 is TGCGCCAGCAGCTTTTCAGTGGGGAATGAGCAGTTCTTC. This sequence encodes CASSFSVGNEQFF.

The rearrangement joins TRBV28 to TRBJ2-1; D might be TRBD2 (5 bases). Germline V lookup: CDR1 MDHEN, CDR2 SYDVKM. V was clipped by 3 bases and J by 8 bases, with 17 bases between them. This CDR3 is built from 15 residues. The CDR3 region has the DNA TGTGCCAGCAGTTTGGTGGACCAGGCTAGCTATGAGCAGTTCTTC. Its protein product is CASSLVDQASYEQFF. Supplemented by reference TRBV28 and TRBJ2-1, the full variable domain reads DVKVTQSSRYLVKRTGEKVFLECVQDMDHENMFWYRQDPGLGLRLIYFSYDVKMKEKGDIPEGYSVSREKKERFSLILESASTNQTSMYLCASSLVDQASYEQFFGPGTRLTVL.

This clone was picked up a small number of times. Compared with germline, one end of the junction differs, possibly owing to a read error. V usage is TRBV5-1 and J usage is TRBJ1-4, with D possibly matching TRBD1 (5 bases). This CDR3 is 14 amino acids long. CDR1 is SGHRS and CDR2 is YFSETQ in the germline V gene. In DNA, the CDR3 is TGCGCCAGCCGCTTAGGGTCCGGGGACGAAAAACTGTTTTTT. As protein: CASRLGSGDEKLFF.

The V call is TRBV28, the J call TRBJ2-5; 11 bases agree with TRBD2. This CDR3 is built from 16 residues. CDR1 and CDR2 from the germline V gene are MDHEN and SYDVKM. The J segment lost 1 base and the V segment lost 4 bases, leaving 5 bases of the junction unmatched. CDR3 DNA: TGTGCCAGCAGTTCGAGACTAGCGGGACTCCAAGAGACCCAGTACTTC. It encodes CASSSRLAGLQETQYF.

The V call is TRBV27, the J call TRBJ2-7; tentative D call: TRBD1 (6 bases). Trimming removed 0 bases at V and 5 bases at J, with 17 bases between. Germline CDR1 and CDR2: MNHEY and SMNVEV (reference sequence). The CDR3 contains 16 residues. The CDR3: CASSLSRGNPAHEQYF. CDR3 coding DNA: TGTGCCAGCAGTTTATCGAGGGGGAACCCAGCCCACGAGCAGTACTTC.

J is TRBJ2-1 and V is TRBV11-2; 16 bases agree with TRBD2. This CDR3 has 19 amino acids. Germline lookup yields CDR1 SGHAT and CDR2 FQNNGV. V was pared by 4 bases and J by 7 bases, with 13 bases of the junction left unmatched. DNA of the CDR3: TGTGCCAGCAGCTCAGACCCGGGACTAGCGGGAGGGTCTGGGAATGAGCAGTTCTTC. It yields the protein CASSSDPGLAGGSGNEQFF.

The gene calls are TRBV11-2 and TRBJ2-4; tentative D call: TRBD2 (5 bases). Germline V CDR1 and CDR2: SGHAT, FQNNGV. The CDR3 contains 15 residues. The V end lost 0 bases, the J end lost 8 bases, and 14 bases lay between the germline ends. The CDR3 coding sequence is TGTGCCAGCAGCTTAGATGGGCTAGCCGGCTACATTCAGTACTTC. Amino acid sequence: CASSLDGLAGYIQYF.

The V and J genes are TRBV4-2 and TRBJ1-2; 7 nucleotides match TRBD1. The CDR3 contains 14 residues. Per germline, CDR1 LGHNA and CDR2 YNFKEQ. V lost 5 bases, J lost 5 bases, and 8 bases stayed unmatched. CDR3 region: CASSSPDRAYGYTF. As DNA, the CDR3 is TGTGCCAGCAGCTCTCCAGACAGGGCTTATGGCTACACCTTC.

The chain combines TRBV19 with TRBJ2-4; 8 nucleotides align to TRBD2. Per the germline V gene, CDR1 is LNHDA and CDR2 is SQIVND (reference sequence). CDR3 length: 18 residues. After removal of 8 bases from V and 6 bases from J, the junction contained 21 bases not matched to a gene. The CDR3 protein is CASSFGTGLAGNANIQYF. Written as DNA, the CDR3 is TGTGCCAGTTCCTTCGGCACCGGACTAGCTGGGAATGCAAACATTCAGTACTTC.

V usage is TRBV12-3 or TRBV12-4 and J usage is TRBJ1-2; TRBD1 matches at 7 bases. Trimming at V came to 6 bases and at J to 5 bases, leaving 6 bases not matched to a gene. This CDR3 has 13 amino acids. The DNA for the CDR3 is TGTGCCAGCAGCTGGGACAGTTCTTATGGCTACACCTTC. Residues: CASSWDSSYGYTF.

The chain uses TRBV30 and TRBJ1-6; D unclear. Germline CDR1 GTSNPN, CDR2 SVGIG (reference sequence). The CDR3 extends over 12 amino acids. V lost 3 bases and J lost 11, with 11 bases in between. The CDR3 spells CAWSPDLAPLHF. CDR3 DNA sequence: TGTGCCTGGAGCCCGGACTTGGCACCCCTCCACTTT.

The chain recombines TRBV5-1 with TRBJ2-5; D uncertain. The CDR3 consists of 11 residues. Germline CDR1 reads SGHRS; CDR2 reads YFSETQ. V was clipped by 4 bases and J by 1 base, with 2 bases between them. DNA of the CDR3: TGCGCCAGCAGCCTCCAAGAGACCCAGTACTTC. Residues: CASSLQETQYF.

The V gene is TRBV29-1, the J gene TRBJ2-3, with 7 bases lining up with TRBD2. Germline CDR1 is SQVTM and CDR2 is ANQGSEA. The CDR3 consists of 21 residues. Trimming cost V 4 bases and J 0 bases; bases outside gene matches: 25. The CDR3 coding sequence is TGCAGCGTTGGGCACGAACTAGCGACTCCCGAAAGACGTACTAGCACAGATACGCAGTATTTT. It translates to CSVGHELATPERRTSTDTQYF.

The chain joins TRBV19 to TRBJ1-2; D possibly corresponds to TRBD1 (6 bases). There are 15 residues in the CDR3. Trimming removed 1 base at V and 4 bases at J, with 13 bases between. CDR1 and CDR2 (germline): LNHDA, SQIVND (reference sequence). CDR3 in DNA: TGTGCCAGTAGTATAGTCCTACAGGGTCCCTATGGCTACACCTTC. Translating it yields CASSIVLQGPYGYTF.